The sample holds one count of the clone carrying this T cell receptor (beta chain). Its target is not known. The data stem from a study of cytomegalovirus exposure and HLA in healthy donors. Study findings and constraints: For most TCR beta V segments, an earlier analysis put the productive rate at about 87% or about 30% of the time. A later analysis linked a missense variant in DCLRE1C to the trimming of TCR beta V and J genes.

The ends were cut back, 3 bases at V and 4 bases at J, with 9 bases in the middle. Germline V gene lookup returns CDR1 MDHEN and CDR2 SYDVKM. This CDR3 contains 13 residues. Primers included in the PCR were 60 Vbeta and 13 Jbeta primers. Produced via immunoSEQ multiplex PCR; TCRdb's table is partial and in-frame only. The sample holds about 110,000 clones, approximately 72% seen once. V and J are TRBV28 and TRBJ2-5; D possibly corresponds to TRBD1 (6 bases). The source material was PBMCs. The TCR comes from a man under 40 in good health and CMV-seronegative. Written as DNA, the CDR3 is TGTGCCAGCAGTTTGGACAGCAGAGAGACCCAGTACTTC. The encoded protein is CASSLDSRETQYF.